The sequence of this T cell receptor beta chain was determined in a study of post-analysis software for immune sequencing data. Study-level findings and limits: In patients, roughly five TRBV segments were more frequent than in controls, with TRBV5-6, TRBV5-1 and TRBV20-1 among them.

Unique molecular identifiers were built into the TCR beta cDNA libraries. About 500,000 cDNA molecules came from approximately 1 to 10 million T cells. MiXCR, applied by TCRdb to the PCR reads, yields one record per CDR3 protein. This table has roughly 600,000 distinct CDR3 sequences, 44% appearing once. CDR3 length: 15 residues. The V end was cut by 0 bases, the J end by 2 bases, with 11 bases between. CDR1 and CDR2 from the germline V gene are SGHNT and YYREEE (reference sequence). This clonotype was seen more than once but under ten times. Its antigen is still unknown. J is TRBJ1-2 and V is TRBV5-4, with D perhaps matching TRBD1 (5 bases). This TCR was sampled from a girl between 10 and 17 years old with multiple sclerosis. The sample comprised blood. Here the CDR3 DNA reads TGTGCCAGCAGCTTGGCTCTGGGGGGGAACTATGGCTACACCTTC. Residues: CASSLALGGNYGYTF.